This TCR beta chain stems from a study of beta chain features in type 1 diabetes. The CDR3 covers 12 residues. The V end was cut by 5 bases, the J end by 5 bases, with 11 bases between. Germline loops: CDR1 GTSNPN, CDR2 SVGIG (reference sequence). Every bit of the isolated RNA underwent reverse transcription, so sequencing read expressed TCRB transcripts. The table came from immunoSEQ multiplex PCR; TCRdb's copy has only in-frame clones and leaves some out. The sample has under 50,000 clones; roughly 49% are singletons. What was sequenced was Tregs from blood. The chain uses TRBV30 and TRBJ2-3; TRBD2 might be the D (6 bases). This clonotype was obtained from a woman aged 18-30 years in good health. CDR3 DNA: TGTGCCTGGGGGACTGGAGGAGATACGCAGTATTTT. Translated: CAWGTGGDTQYF. The full variable domain, with the rest looked up from reference TRBV30 and TRBJ2-3, is SQTIHQWPATLVQPVGSPLSLECTVEGTSNPNLYWYRQAAGRGLQLLFYSVGIGQISSEVPQNLSASRPQDRQFILSSKKLLLSDSGFYLCAWGTGGDTQYFGPGTRLTVL.